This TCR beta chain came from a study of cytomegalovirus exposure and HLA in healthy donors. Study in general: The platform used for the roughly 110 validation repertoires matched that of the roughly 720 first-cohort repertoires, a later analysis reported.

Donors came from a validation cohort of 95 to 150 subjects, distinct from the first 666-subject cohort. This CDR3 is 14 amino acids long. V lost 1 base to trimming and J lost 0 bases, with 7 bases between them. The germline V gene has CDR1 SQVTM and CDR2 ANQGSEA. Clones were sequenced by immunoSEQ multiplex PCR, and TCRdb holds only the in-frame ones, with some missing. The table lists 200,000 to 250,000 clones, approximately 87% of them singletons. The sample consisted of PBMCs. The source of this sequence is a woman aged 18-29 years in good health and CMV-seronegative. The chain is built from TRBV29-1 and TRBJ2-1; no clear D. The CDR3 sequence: CSVEGRSSYNEQFF. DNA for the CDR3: TGCAGCGTTGAAGGCAGAAGCTCCTACAATGAGCAGTTCTTC.